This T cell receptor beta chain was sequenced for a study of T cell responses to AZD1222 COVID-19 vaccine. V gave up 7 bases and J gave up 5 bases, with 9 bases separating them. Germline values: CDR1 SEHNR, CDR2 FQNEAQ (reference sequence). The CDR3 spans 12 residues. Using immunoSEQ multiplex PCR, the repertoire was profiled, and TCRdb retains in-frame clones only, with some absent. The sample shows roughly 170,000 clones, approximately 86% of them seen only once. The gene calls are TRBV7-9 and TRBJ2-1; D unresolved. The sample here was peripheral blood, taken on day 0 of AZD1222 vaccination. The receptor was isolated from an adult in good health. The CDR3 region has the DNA TGTGCCAGCACCAATCCTCACAATGAGCAGTTCTTC. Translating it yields CASTNPHNEQFF.